The next 24 T cell receptor beta chains were all read from a single sample in a study of CD8+ T cells in alopecia areata. Sequencing relied on a cDNA template that was reverse transcribed from extracted RNA. Using immunoSEQ multiplex PCR, the repertoire was profiled, and TCRdb retains in-frame clones only, with some absent. The sample holds around 270,000 clones; roughly 50% are singletons and the top ten take roughly 1.8%. Treatment described: oral pan-JAK inhibitor, 5-10 mg twice daily. Material: CD4+ T cells sorted from blood, obtained at week 24, from a patient treated with tofacitinib. These receptors all come from a human donor with alopecia areata.

The chain carries TRBV15 and TRBJ2-2; D is uncertain. Germline V CDR1 and CDR2: LNHNV, YYDKDF (reference sequence). Trimming stripped 4 bases from V and 1 base from J, with 16 bases between. The CDR3 is made up of 17 amino acids. CDR3 loop: CATSTQRQGGNTGELFF. The CDR3 DNA sequence: TGTGCCACCAGCACCCAGAGACAAGGCGGGAACACCGGGGAGCTGTTTTTT.

This clone was observed a handful of times. This chain connects TRBV7-2 to TRBJ2-1; the match to TRBD2 covers 8 bases. V lost 3 bases, J lost 7 bases, and 11 bases stayed unmatched. The V gene's germline CDR1 is SGHTA and CDR2 FQGNSA. This CDR3 is 16 amino acids long. CDR3 sequence (DNA): TGTGCCAGCAGCTTTAACGCGGGGGGCCGATCTAATGAGCAGTTCTTC. As protein: CASSFNAGGRSNEQFF.

The rearrangement joins TRBV5-1 to TRBJ2-7; 8 bases agree with TRBD2. CDR1 and CDR2 from the germline V gene are SGHRS and YFSETQ. Germline trimming cut 3 bases from V and 3 bases from J; bases unmatched to any gene: 2. The CDR3 consists of 13 residues. The CDR3 spells CASSSSGSYEQYF. The CDR3 DNA reads TGCGCCAGCAGCTCGAGCGGGAGCTACGAGCAGTACTTC.

The rearrangement links TRBV5-1 to TRBJ1-6; the D gene is possibly TRBD1 (5 bases). V gave up 6 bases and J gave up 5 bases, with 12 bases separating them. This CDR3 comprises 14 residues. Germline CDR1 reads SGHRS; CDR2 reads YFSETQ. The CDR3 DNA reads as TGCGCCAGCAACCAAGGGGAGCATAATTCACCCCTCCACTTT. This codes for CASNQGEHNSPLHF.

In its sample, this clone was seen a few times. This sequence joins TRBV2 and TRBJ2-1, with D unclear. The CDR3 contains 11 residues. With 6 bases removed from V and 5 bases from J, the gap between germline ends came to 5 bases. CDR1 SNHLY and CDR2 FYNNEI come from the germline V gene. The CDR3 loop is CASRLNNEQFF. In nucleotides, the CDR3 is TGTGCCAGCAGGTTAAACAATGAGCAGTTCTTC.

J is TRBJ1-5 and V is TRBV25-1; maybe TRBD1 (5 bases). The CDR3 is 14 residues long. The germline V and J ends were trimmed by 10 bases and 2 bases, with 15 bases remaining between them. Germline-derived CDR1 and CDR2 are MGHDK and SYGVNS. The CDR3, as DNA: TGTGCCACCCGTGATGCGGGACGCAATCAGCCCCAGCATTTT. This codes for CATRDAGRNQPQHF.

This rearrangement joins TRBV5-1 to TRBJ2-3, with unresolved D. The CDR3 runs to 13 residues. Germline loops: CDR1 SGHRS, CDR2 YFSETQ. Trimming left V 3 bases short and J 6 bases short, with 11 bases between. CDR3 DNA sequence: TGCGCCAGCAGCTCCGACGTTCGGGATACGCAGTATTTT. Translating it yields CASSSDVRDTQYF. Full variable domain (missing parts from reference TRBV5-1 and TRBJ2-3): KAGVTQTPRYLIKTRGQQVTLSCSPISGHRSVSWYQQTPGQGLQFLFEYFSETQRNKGNFPGRFSGRQFSNSRSEMNVSTLELGDSALYLCASSSDVRDTQYFGPGTRLTVL.

The chain has TRBV30 and TRBJ1-6; no firm D call. Per germline, CDR1 GTSNPN and CDR2 SVGIG (reference sequence). Trimming shortened V by 0 bases and J by 7 bases, and 4 bases separated the two germline ends. The CDR3 is made up of 12 amino acids. CDR3 bases: TGTGCCTGGAGTGTGGGGAATTCACCCCTCCACTTT. This sequence encodes CAWSVGNSPLHF.

This chain links TRBV4-2 with TRBJ1-1; D not certain. CDR1 LGHNA and CDR2 YNFKEQ come from the germline V gene. V was shortened by 1 base and J by 3 bases, with 6 bases between the two germline ends. The length of the CDR3 is 13 residues. Written as DNA, the CDR3 is TGTGCCAGCAGCCAAGTCGGGTACACTGAAGCTTTCTTT. Residues: CASSQVGYTEAFF.

Points on this clone: Other nucleotide sequences in the sample specify the same CDR3. The gene calls are TRBV2 and TRBJ2-7; D is unresolved. The germline CDR1 and CDR2 sequences are SNHLY and FYNNEI. Trimming stripped 4 bases from V and 2 bases from J, with 3 bases between. The CDR3 sequence is 11 residues long. CDR3 DNA: TGTGCCAGCAGTGCACCCTACGAGCAGTACTTC. It codes for CASSAPYEQYF.

The V gene is TRBV6-5, the J gene TRBJ1-2; maybe TRBD1 (5 bases). There are 12 residues in the CDR3. Trimming removed 5 bases from V and 7 bases from J, with 11 bases in between. Per the germline V gene, CDR1 is MNHEY and CDR2 is SVGAGI. CDR3 nucleotides: TGTGCCAGCAGTGGGGACCCTGCTGGCTACACCTTC. Translated: CASSGDPAGYTF.

This clone was picked up a small number of times. This chain joins TRBV14 and TRBJ2-1; unclear D gene. Trimming removed 0 bases at V and 9 bases at J, with 12 bases between. The germline gives CDR1 SGHDN, CDR2 FVKESK. CDR3 size: 14 residues. DNA for the CDR3: TGTGCCAGCAGCCAAGAGTTAAGGGTTGGTGAGCAGTTCTTC. It codes for CASSQELRVGEQFF.

The chain recombines TRBV30 with TRBJ2-7, with 8 bases lining up with TRBD2. The length of the CDR3 is 13 residues. The germline V gene has CDR1 GTSNPN and CDR2 SVGIG (reference sequence). With 2 bases clipped from V and 4 bases from J, the junction kept 4 bases outside the gene matches. The CDR3 nucleotides read TGTGCCTGGAGTCGGGGCGGGAGGTACGAGCAGTACTTC. As protein: CAWSRGGRYEQYF.

This clone was seen only a few times. The chain recombines TRBV13 with TRBJ2-2, with D perhaps TRBD2 (6 bases). V gave up 5 bases and J gave up 4 bases, with 17 bases separating them. The germline CDR1 and CDR2 sequences are PRHDT and FYEKMQ (reference sequence). This CDR3 has 16 amino acids. The CDR3 sequence: CASSHPAHGGTGELFF. The CDR3 nucleotides read TGTGCCAGCAGCCATCCGGCCCACGGGGGCACCGGGGAGCTGTTTTTT.

The chain uses TRBV30 and TRBJ2-7, with D uncertain. Trimming removed 0 bases from V and 1 base from J, with 7 bases in between. The CDR3 spans 13 residues. Per germline, CDR1 GTSNPN and CDR2 SVGIG (reference sequence). The CDR3 region has the DNA TGTGCCTGGAGTGTAGTTTCTTCCTACGAGCAGTACTTC. Its translation is CAWSVVSSYEQYF.

Only one count was recorded for this clone. The chain links TRBV7-6 to TRBJ1-1, with 7 bases that match TRBD1. The CDR3 is made up of 19 amino acids. The ends lost 2 bases at V and 1 base at J; junction bases unmatched: 16. From germline, CDR1 is SGHVS and CDR2 FNYEAQ. Here the CDR3 DNA reads TGTGCCAGCAGCTTACGGTTGAGAGGGCCCAGACAGGGGAACACTGAAGCTTTCTTT. Translated, it gives CASSLRLRGPRQGNTEAFF.

This clone turned up a few times. The gene calls are TRBV6-5 and TRBJ2-3, with TRBD2 matching over 7 bases. J was trimmed by 5 bases and V by 6 bases; bases with no gene match: 5. The CDR3 is 13 amino acids. Germline loops: CDR1 MNHEY, CDR2 SVGAGI. The CDR3 reads CASRGPGGDTQYF. CDR3 coding DNA: TGTGCCAGCAGGGGTCCGGGAGGAGATACGCAGTATTTT.

V and J are TRBV29-1 and TRBJ2-2; the match to TRBD2 covers 8 bases. After removal of 5 bases from V and 2 bases from J, the junction contained 4 bases not matched to a gene. CDR1 and CDR2 (germline): SQVTM, ANQGSEA. There are 14 residues in the CDR3. CDR3 sequence (DNA): TGCAGCGTTACCGGGACTAGTAACACCGGGGAGCTGTTTTTT. It encodes CSVTGTSNTGELFF.

This chain joins TRBV18 and TRBJ2-3; D gene ambiguous. V lost 3 bases, J lost 0 bases, and 7 bases lay in between. CDR1 is KGHSH and CDR2 is LQKENI in the germline V gene. The CDR3 extends over 14 amino acids. In DNA form, the CDR3 reads TGTGCCAGCTCACCGGACGGTAGCACAGATACGCAGTATTTT. Residues: CASSPDGSTDTQYF.

The V call is TRBV5-1, the J call TRBJ2-1, with D hard to call. The V and J ends lost 2 bases and 5 bases respectively, with 5 bases between them. The CDR3 sequence is 12 residues long. Germline V gene sequence: CDR1 SGHRS, CDR2 YFSETQ. CDR3 nucleotide sequence: TGCGCCAGCAGCTTCCGGGACAATGAGCAGTTCTTC. This translates into CASSFRDNEQFF.

A few counts support this clone. The CDR3 DNA sequence: TGTGCCAGCAGGACCGGAGAAGGCTTCTATGGCTACACCTTC. Amino acid sequence: CASRTGEGFYGYTF. The chain employs TRBV5-4 and TRBJ1-2; unclear D gene. Trimming removed 5 bases at V and 4 bases at J, with 15 bases between. The germline CDR1 and CDR2 sequences are SGHNT and YYREEE (reference sequence). The CDR3 totals 14 residues.

The chain has TRBV7-9 and TRBJ2-7; D remains ambiguous. Trimming cost V 3 bases and J 3 bases, with 6 bases left between them. CDR1 is SEHNR, CDR2 FQNEAQ, per germline (reference sequence). The CDR3 totals 12 residues. The CDR3 protein is CASSLVGYEQYF. The CDR3 DNA is TGTGCCAGCAGCTTGGTCGGCTACGAGCAGTACTTC.

This clone was seen more than once but under ten times. This CDR3 is CASNPDGGRNEQYF. DNA of the CDR3: TGCGCCAGCAACCCGGACGGGGGGAGGAACGAGCAGTACTTC. The chain is built from TRBV4-1 and TRBJ2-7, with TRBD2 matching over 7 bases. The germline CDR1 and CDR2 sequences are MGHRA and YSYEKL. The CDR3 has 14 residues. Trimming took 7 bases from V and 5 from J; bases not matched to a gene: 11.

This clone was counted a few times. This chain connects TRBV7-9 to TRBJ1-2; tentative D call: TRBD1 (5 bases). V lost 0 bases and J lost 4, with 12 bases in between. CDR1 SEHNR and CDR2 FQNEAQ come from the germline V gene (reference sequence). The CDR3 covers 15 residues. The CDR3 sequence: CASSLAGTPSYGYTF. The CDR3 region has the DNA TGTGCCAGCAGCTTAGCCGGGACTCCCAGCTATGGCTACACCTTC.